A single sample is the source of the 29 T cell receptor beta chains below, sequenced in a study of cytomegalovirus exposure and HLA in healthy donors. The PCR employed 60 Vbeta primers together with 13 Jbeta primers. Libraries were prepared by immunoSEQ multiplex PCR; TCRdb keeps only in-frame clonotypes and omits some of them. The sample holds roughly 200,000 clones; 79% are singletons and the top ten take more than 0.55%. Input material: PBMCs. The source is a woman aged 40-49 years in good health and CMV-seronegative.

The chain links TRBV27 to TRBJ2-7; 7 bases are shared with TRBD1. V was pared by 4 bases and J by 3 bases, with 6 bases of the junction left unmatched. The CDR3 loop spans 14 amino acids. CDR1 is MNHEY, CDR2 SMNVEV, per germline (reference sequence). CDR3 in DNA: TGTGCCAGCAGTTCCTCAGGGGGTAGCTACGAGCAGTACTTC. Encoded protein: CASSSSGGSYEQYF.

The chain is built from TRBV25-1 and TRBJ1-1; 9 bases fit TRBD1. The CDR3 has 14 residues. The germline V gene has CDR1 MGHDK and CDR2 SYGVNS. V trimming: 3 bases; J trimming: 5 bases; junction bases outside the gene matches: 4. The CDR3: CASSDGQGKTEAFF. In DNA, the CDR3 is TGTGCCAGCAGTGATGGACAGGGGAAAACTGAAGCTTTCTTT.

This clone was picked up one time. This chain uses TRBV11-3 with TRBJ1-3; 9 positions agree with TRBD1. This CDR3 region has 18 residues. V shed 2 bases and J 4 bases; nucleotides not matched to a gene: 12. Germline V lookup: CDR1 SGHNT, CDR2 YENEEA. The CDR3 sequence: CASSLWRTIGTGGNTIYF. The CDR3 DNA sequence: TGTGCCAGCAGCTTATGGCGTACAATCGGGACAGGGGGAAACACCATATATTTT.

The chain employs TRBV20-1 and TRBJ2-7; weak D call: TRBD1 (6 bases). CDR3 length equals 11 residues. Germline values: CDR1 DFQATT, CDR2 SNEGSKA (reference sequence). The germline V and J ends were trimmed by 8 bases and 3 bases, with 11 bases remaining between them. Written as DNA, the CDR3 is TGCAGTCAACTCAGGGGCTACGAGCAGTACTTC. This sequence encodes CSQLRGYEQYF.

This clone was seen just once. The chain combines TRBV11-2 with TRBJ1-1, with unresolved D. Between the trimmed V and J ends, which lost 1 base and 4 bases, there was a span of 13 bases. The germline V gene has CDR1 SGHAT and CDR2 FQNNGV. There are 15 residues in the CDR3. For the CDR3, the DNA is TGTGCCAGCAGCTTAGTGCTTCGGGTCTCCACTGAAGCTTTCTTT. The encoded protein is CASSLVLRVSTEAFF. Full variable domain (outside the CDR3, taken from reference TRBV11-2 and TRBJ1-1): EAGVAQSPRYKIIEKRQSVAFWCNPISGHATLYWYQQILGQGPKLLIQFQNNGVVDDSQLPKDRFSAERLKGVDSTLKIQPAKLEDSAVYLCASSLVLRVSTEAFFGQGTRLTVV.

The CDR3 DNA follows: TGCGCCAGCAGCTGGCGGGGAGCAGTAGATACGCAGTATTTT. Its protein is CASSWRGAVDTQYF. The V gene is TRBV5-1, the J gene TRBJ2-3, with TRBD2 as a possible D gene (6 bases). V shed 3 bases and J shed 5 bases, with 13 bases lying between them. CDR1 and CDR2 (germline): SGHRS, YFSETQ. The CDR3 totals 14 residues.

The chain recombines TRBV11-3 with TRBJ2-7; D is possibly TRBD1 (5 bases). CDR1 SGHNT and CDR2 YENEEA come from the germline V gene. The CDR3 covers 16 residues. Trimming stripped 5 bases from V and 0 bases from J, with 17 bases between. This chain's CDR3 is CASSPQGQRNSYEQYF. CDR3 sequence (DNA): TGTGCCAGCAGCCCCCAGGGCCAACGTAACTCCTACGAGCAGTACTTC.

The chain joins TRBV15 to TRBJ2-1; 12 bases agree with TRBD2. The J segment lost 3 bases and the V segment lost 5 bases, leaving 17 bases of the junction unmatched. The CDR3 loop spans 20 amino acids. Germline CDR1 reads LNHNV; CDR2 reads YYDKDF (reference sequence). CDR3 nucleotide sequence: TGTGCCACCAGCGGGCGGACTAGCGGGACGGGAATATCTAACTACAATGAGCAGTTCTTC. This codes for CATSGRTSGTGISNYNEQFF.

This chain links TRBV6-1 with TRBJ1-2, with TRBD1 as a possible D gene (6 bases). The CDR3 is made up of 15 amino acids. The ends were cut back, 2 bases at V and 8 bases at J, with 18 bases in the middle. Germline CDR1 and CDR2: MNHNS and SASEGT. The CDR3 protein is CASSESARGQGGYTF. DNA for the CDR3: TGTGCCAGCAGTGAATCGGCCAGGGGCCAAGGAGGCTACACCTTC.

The chain carries TRBV7-2 and TRBJ2-3; 7 bases match TRBD2. Germline trimming cut 0 bases from V and 3 bases from J; bases unmatched to any gene: 9. Germline-derived CDR1 and CDR2 are SGHTA and FQGNSA. This CDR3 region has 17 residues. Here the CDR3 reads CASSLAIGGEGTDTQYF. The CDR3 nucleotides are TGTGCCAGCAGCTTAGCGATAGGCGGGGAGGGGACAGATACGCAGTATTTT.

This sequence joins TRBV7-8 and TRBJ1-1; no clear D gene. Trimming removed 3 bases from V and 4 bases from J, with 6 bases in between. In germline, CDR1 is SGHVS, CDR2 FQNEAQ. The CDR3 is 12 amino acids. The CDR3 here is CASSFVLTEAFF. CDR3 DNA sequence: TGTGCCAGCAGCTTTGTCCTCACTGAAGCTTTCTTT.

The CDR3 spells CASGSQGGDIQYF. In nucleotides, the CDR3 is TGTGCCAGCGGATCGCAGGGAGGGGACATTCAGTACTTC. The chain links TRBV27 to TRBJ2-4; TRBD2 agrees at 7 bases. The junction had 9 bases not matched to a gene; V was cut back by 8 bases and J by 8 bases. The germline V gene has CDR1 MNHEY and CDR2 SMNVEV (reference sequence). The CDR3 length is 13 residues.

The rearrangement uses TRBV18 and TRBJ2-1; tentative D call: TRBD2 (5 bases). Trimming removed 3 bases at V and 9 bases at J, with 12 bases between. Germline CDR1 reads KGHSH; CDR2 reads LQKENI. The CDR3 totals 13 residues. CDR3 in DNA: TGTGCCAGCTCACCTCTCGAGGGTGGTGAGCAGTTCTTC. Translation gives CASSPLEGGEQFF.

The chain recombines TRBV5-1 with TRBJ2-6, with D perhaps TRBD1 (5 bases). Germline lookup yields CDR1 SGHRS and CDR2 YFSETQ. The CDR3 is made up of 17 amino acids. V was cut by 0 bases and J by 2 bases, with 12 bases left in between. The DNA of the CDR3 is TGCGCCAGCAGCTTGGCCGTCAGGGTGGCTGGGGCCAACGTCCTGACTTTC. Residues: CASSLAVRVAGANVLTF.

The chain is built from TRBV29-1 and TRBJ1-2; D ambiguous. The CDR3 loop spans 16 amino acids. Deletions cut 4 bases from V and 0 bases from J, with 18 bases between. CDR1 is SQVTM and CDR2 is ANQGSEA in the germline V gene. The CDR3 sequence is CSVVTASRIANYGYTF. The CDR3 DNA reads TGCAGCGTTGTAACCGCCAGCAGGATAGCTAACTATGGCTACACCTTC.

This clone showed up just a few times. The chain uses TRBV5-1 and TRBJ1-4, with a tentative D call TRBD1 (6 bases). The CDR3 contains 15 residues. CDR1 and CDR2 (germline): SGHRS, YFSETQ. V was pared by 0 bases and J by 7 bases, with 13 bases between. CDR3 protein: CASSLGQAASEKLFF. CDR3 DNA: TGCGCCAGCAGCTTGGGACAGGCGGCGAGTGAAAAACTGTTTTTT.

V gene TRBV7-9 combines with J gene TRBJ2-1, with TRBD2 as a possible D gene (7 bases). There are 15 residues in the CDR3. Germline V gene lookup returns CDR1 SEHNR and CDR2 FQNEAQ (reference sequence). The germline V and J ends were trimmed by 2 bases and 6 bases, with 14 bases remaining between them. CDR3 coding DNA: TGTGCCAGCAGCTTATCGAGGGGGGGCCGCAATGAGCAGTTCTTC. Its translation: CASSLSRGGRNEQFF. The whole variable domain, remainder taken from reference TRBV7-9 and TRBJ2-1, is DTGVSQNPRHKITKRGQNVTFRCDPISEHNRLYWYRQTLGQGPEFLTYFQNEAQLEKSRLLSDRFSAERPKGSFSTLEIQRTEQGDSAMYLCASSLSRGGRNEQFFGPGTRLTVL.

V usage is TRBV7-8 and J usage is TRBJ1-1, with TRBD1 as a possible D gene (5 bases). Germline V gives CDR1 SGHVS, CDR2 FQNEAQ. This CDR3 has 13 residues. Trimming shortened V by 3 bases and J by 6 bases, and 11 bases separated the two germline ends. CDR3: CASSLTRVSEAFF. The CDR3 DNA reads as TGTGCCAGCAGCTTGACCAGGGTGTCTGAAGCTTTCTTT. The full variable domain, rest sourced from reference TRBV7-8 and TRBJ1-1, is GAGVSQSPRYKVAKRGQDVALRCDPISGHVSLFWYQQALGQGPEFLTYFQNEAQLDKSGLPSDRFFAERPEGSVSTLKIQRTQQEDSAVYLCASSLTRVSEAFFGQGTRLTVV.

V and J are TRBV19 and TRBJ2-7; 7 nucleotides align to TRBD1. CDR1 and CDR2 from the germline V gene are LNHDA and SQIVND (reference sequence). This CDR3 spans 14 amino acids. Trimming took 4 bases from V and 3 from J; bases not matched to a gene: 6. This CDR3 is CASSTRQGGYEQYF. CDR3 DNA sequence: TGTGCCAGTAGTACCCGACAGGGTGGCTACGAGCAGTACTTC. The full variable domain, rest sourced from reference TRBV19 and TRBJ2-7, is DGGITQSPKYLFRKEGQNVTLSCEQNLNHDAMYWYRQDPGQGLRLIYYSQIVNDFQKGDIAEGYSVSREKKESFPLTVTSAQKNPTAFYLCASSTRQGGYEQYFGPGTRLTVT.

The chain employs TRBV27 and TRBJ1-2; the D gene is possibly TRBD1 (5 bases). The germline CDR1 and CDR2 sequences are MNHEY and SMNVEV (reference sequence). V was pared by 6 bases and J by 4 bases, with 15 bases between. This CDR3 has 14 amino acids. As DNA, the CDR3 is TGTGCCAGCAGACGCCCAGGGTATCCCTATGGCTACACCTTC. Its protein product is CASRRPGYPYGYTF.

The genes are TRBV19 and TRBJ1-4, with 8 bases identical to TRBD1. The germline gives CDR1 LNHDA, CDR2 SQIVND (reference sequence). V was pared by 5 bases and J by 8 bases, with 4 bases of the junction left unmatched. The CDR3 extends over 13 amino acids. In DNA, the CDR3 is TGTGCCAGTAGTGGACAGGGAGGAGAAAAACTGTTTTTT. This encodes CASSGQGGEKLFF.

This clone has just a few counts. The V gene is TRBV2, the J gene TRBJ1-3; D call uncertain. V was clipped by 5 bases and J by 1 base, with 9 bases between them. Looked up from germline, CDR1 is SNHLY and CDR2 is FYNNEI. The CDR3 sequence is 14 residues long. The CDR3 is CASSQSPSGNTIYF. Written as DNA, the CDR3 is TGTGCCAGCAGTCAATCCCCATCTGGAAACACCATATATTTT.

V usage is TRBV7-6 and J usage is TRBJ2-3, with a weak D call TRBD1 (6 bases). CDR3 length equals 19 residues. CDR1 and CDR2 from the germline V gene are SGHVS and FNYEAQ. Trimming shortened V by 5 bases and J by 0 bases, and 24 bases separated the two germline ends. The CDR3 region is CASSQTATTGRASTDTQYF. The CDR3 DNA is TGTGCCAGCAGCCAGACCGCCACCACAGGGAGAGCTAGCACAGATACGCAGTATTTT.

The J gene is TRBJ2-7, the V gene TRBV7-2; possible D gene TRBD2, 6 bases. The CDR3 has 15 residues. With 1 base removed from V and 6 bases from J, the gap between germline ends came to 16 bases. CDR1 is SGHTA and CDR2 is FQGNSA in the germline V gene. The CDR3 DNA follows: TGTGCCAGCAGCTTAGGTTGGGGAGGCCCACTCGAGCAGTACTTC. This gives the protein CASSLGWGGPLEQYF.

The V and J genes are TRBV18 and TRBJ1-1, with a tentative D call TRBD1 (5 bases). In germline, CDR1 is KGHSH, CDR2 LQKENI. The CDR3 extends over 13 amino acids. V was pared by 5 bases and J by 1 base, with 8 bases between. CDR3 in DNA: TGTGCCAGCTCATACGACAGGAACACTGAAGCTTTCTTT. This codes for CASSYDRNTEAFF.

This clone was recorded once. CDR3 in DNA: TGTGCCAGCAGTTTAAGCGGGAGGGAGTACGAGCAGTACTTC. Translation: CASSLSGREYEQYF. The chain employs TRBV27 and TRBJ2-7; 10 nucleotides match TRBD2. Looked up from germline, CDR1 is MNHEY and CDR2 is SMNVEV (reference sequence). The trim removed 2 bases at V and 4 bases at J, leaving 2 bases unmatched. The CDR3 is 14 residues long.

The chain employs TRBV28 and TRBJ2-1; a weak D match, TRBD2 (6 bases). V lost 9 bases to trimming and J lost 0 bases, with 15 bases between them. Looked up from germline, CDR1 is MDHEN and CDR2 is SYDVKM. This CDR3 is built from 15 residues. The CDR3 nucleotides are TGTGCCAGTACGAGGTTAGCGGACTCCTACAATGAGCAGTTCTTC. This encodes CASTRLADSYNEQFF. Based on the CDR3 plus reference TRBV28 and TRBJ2-1, the full variable domain is DVKVTQSSRYLVKRTGEKVFLECVQDMDHENMFWYRQDPGLGLRLIYFSYDVKMKEKGDIPEGYSVSREKKERFSLILESASTNQTSMYLCASTRLADSYNEQFFGPGTRLTVL.

V usage is TRBV2 and J usage is TRBJ1-4, with 8 nucleotides matching TRBD1. V lost 6 bases and J lost 5; bases outside the gene matches: 5. The CDR3 loop spans 14 amino acids. The germline CDR1 and CDR2 sequences are SNHLY and FYNNEI. The CDR3 DNA is TGTGCCAGCAGGGAGAGGACAGGGAATGAAAAACTGTTTTTT. It codes for CASRERTGNEKLFF.

This clone was counted only a few times. The chain has TRBV10-3 and TRBJ2-3, with 8 bases fitting TRBD1. CDR3 length: 15 amino acids. In germline, CDR1 is ENHRY, CDR2 SYGVKD. The V segment lost 6 bases and the J segment 2 bases; nucleotides outside the gene matches: 7. CDR3 sequence: CAIRSRGQDTDTQYF. For the CDR3, the DNA is TGTGCCATCAGATCTAGGGGACAGGACACAGATACGCAGTATTTT.